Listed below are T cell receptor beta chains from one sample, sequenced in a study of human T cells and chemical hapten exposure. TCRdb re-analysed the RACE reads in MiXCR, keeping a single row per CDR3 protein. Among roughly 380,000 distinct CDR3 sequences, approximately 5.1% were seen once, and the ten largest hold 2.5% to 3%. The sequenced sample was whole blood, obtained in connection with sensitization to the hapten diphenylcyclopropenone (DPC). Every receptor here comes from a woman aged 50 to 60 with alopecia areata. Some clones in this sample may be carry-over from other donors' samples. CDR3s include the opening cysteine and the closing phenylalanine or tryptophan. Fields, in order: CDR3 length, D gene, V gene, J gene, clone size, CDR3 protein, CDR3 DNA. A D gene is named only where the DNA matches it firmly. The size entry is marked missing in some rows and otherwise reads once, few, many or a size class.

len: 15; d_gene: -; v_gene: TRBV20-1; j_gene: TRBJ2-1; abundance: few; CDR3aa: CSARSELISYNEQFF; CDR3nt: TGCAGTGCTAGATCAGAACTAATTTCCTACAATGAGCAGTTCTTC
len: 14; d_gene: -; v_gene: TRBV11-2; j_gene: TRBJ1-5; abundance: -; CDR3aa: CASSLGGRNRPQHF; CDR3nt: TGTGCCAGCAGCTTAGGGGGGAGGAATCGGCCCCAGCATTTT
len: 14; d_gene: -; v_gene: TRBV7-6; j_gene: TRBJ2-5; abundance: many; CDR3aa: CASSPTVVQETQYF; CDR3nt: TGTGCCAGCAGCCCAACGGTGGTCCAAGAGACCCAGTACTTC
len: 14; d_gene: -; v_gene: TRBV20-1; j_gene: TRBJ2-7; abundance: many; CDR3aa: CSARDRRAGYEQYF; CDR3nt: TGCAGTGCTAGAGATAGGAGGGCGGGGTACGAGCAGTACTTC
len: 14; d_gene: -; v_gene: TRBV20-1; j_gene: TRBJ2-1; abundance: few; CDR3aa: CSAAPLAPYNEQFF; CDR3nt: TGCAGTGCTGCGCCATTAGCGCCCTACAATGAGCAGTTCTTC
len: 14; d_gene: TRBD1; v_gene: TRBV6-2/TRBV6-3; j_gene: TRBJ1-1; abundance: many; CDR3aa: CASSYSSGGAEAFF; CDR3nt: TGTGCCAGCAGTTACTCGTCAGGGGGGGCTGAAGCTTTCTTT
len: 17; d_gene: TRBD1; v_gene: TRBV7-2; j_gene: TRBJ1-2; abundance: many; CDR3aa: CASSLFTGGDPNYGYTF; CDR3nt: TGTGCCAGCAGCTTATTTACAGGGGGAGACCCTAACTATGGCTACACCTTC
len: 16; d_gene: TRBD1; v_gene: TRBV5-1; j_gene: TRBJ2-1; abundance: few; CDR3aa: CASSLEDRGERNEQFF; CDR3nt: TGCGCCAGCAGCTTGGAGGACAGGGGGGAACGCAATGAGCAGTTCTTC
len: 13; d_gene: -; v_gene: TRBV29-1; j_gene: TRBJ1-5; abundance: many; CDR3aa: CSVAQGINQPQHF; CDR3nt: TGCAGCGTGGCACAGGGCATCAATCAGCCCCAGCATTTT
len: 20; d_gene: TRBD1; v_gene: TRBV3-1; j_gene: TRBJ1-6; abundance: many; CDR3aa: CASSHHRDSEIFTYNSPLHF; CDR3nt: TGTGCCAGCAGCCACCACCGGGACAGCGAAATCTTTACCTATAATTCACCCCTCCACTTT
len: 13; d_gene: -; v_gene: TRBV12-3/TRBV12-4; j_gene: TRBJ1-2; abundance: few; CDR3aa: CASSPTGAGGYTF; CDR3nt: TGTGCCAGCAGTCCAACGGGGGCGGGCGGCTACACCTTC
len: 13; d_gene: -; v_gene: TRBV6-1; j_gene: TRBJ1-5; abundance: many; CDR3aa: CASSEVPSQPQHF; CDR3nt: TGTGCCAGCAGTGAAGTGCCGTCTCAGCCCCAGCATTTT
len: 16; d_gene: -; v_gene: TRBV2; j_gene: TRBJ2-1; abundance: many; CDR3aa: CASSEASGGYFNEQFF; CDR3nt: TGTGCCAGCAGTGAAGCTAGCGGAGGATACTTCAATGAGCAGTTCTTC
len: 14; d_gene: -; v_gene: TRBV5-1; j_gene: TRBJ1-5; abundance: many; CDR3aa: CASSLDSGHQPQHF; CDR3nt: TGCGCCAGCAGCTTGGATTCGGGCCATCAGCCCCAGCATTTT
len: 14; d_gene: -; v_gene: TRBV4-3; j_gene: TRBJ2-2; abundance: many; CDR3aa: CASSQDLGTGELFF; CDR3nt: TGCGCCAGCAGCCAAGATCTGGGCACCGGGGAGCTGTTTTTT
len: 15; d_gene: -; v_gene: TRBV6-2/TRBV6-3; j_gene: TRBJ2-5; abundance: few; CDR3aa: CASSREDRRGETQYF; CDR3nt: TGTGCCAGCAGTCGAGAGGACAGGAGGGGCGAGACCCAGTACTTC
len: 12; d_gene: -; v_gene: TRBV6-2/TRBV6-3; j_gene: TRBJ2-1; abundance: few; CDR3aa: CASSVDGLNLIF; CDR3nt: TGTGCCAGCAGTGTAGACGGTCTTAATCTTATCTTC
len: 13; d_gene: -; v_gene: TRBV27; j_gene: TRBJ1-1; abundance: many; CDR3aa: CASSLSKPAEAFF; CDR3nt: TGTGCCAGCAGTTTATCAAAGCCGGCTGAAGCTTTCTTT